This record looks at one T cell receptor (beta chain) sequence and its context. What it binds is not known. The sample originates from a study of cytomegalovirus exposure and HLA in healthy donors. Overall study findings and caveats: The listing of 160 or so TCR beta chains classed them as cytomegalovirus-associated.

Clones were sequenced by immunoSEQ multiplex PCR, and TCRdb holds only the in-frame ones, with some missing. The profile shows tens of thousands of clones, 94% of them singletons. The length of the CDR3 is 19 residues. The germline V gene encodes CDR1 KGHSH and CDR2 LQKENI. V was pared by 5 bases and J by 0 bases, with 20 bases between. The rearrangement uses TRBV18 and TRBJ1-6, with D possibly being TRBD1 (6 bases). Sample: PBMCs. The TCR sequence derives from a woman aged 18-30 years in good health and CMV-seropositive. The CDR3 sequence: CASSSLPRQESSYNSPLHF. CDR3 in DNA: TGTGCCAGCTCATCCCTACCCAGACAGGAAAGCTCCTATAATTCACCCCTCCACTTT. Complete variable domain (other parts from reference TRBV18 and TRBJ1-6): NAGVMQNPRHLVRRRGQEARLRCSPMKGHSHVYWYRQLPEEGLKFMVYLQKENIIDESGMPKERFSAEFPKEGPSILRIQQVVRGDSAAYFCASSSLPRQESSYNSPLHFGNGTRLTVT.